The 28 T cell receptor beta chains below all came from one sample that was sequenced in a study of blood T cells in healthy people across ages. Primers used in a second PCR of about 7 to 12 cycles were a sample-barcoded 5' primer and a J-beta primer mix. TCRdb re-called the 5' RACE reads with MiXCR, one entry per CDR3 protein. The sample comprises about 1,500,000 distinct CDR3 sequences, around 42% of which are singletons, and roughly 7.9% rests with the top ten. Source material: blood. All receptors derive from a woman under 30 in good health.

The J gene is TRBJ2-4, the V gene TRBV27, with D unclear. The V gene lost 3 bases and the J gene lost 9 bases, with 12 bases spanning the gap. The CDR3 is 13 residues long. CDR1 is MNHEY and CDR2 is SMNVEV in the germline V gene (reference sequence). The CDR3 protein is CASSLGRSGIQYF. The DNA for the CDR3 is TGTGCCAGCAGTTTGGGTAGGTCCGGCATTCAGTACTTC.

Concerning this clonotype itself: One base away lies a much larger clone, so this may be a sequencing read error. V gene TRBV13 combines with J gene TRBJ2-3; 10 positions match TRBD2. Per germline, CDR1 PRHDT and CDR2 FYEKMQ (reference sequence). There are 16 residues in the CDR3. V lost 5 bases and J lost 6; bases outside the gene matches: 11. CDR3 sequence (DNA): TGTGCCAGCAGCCCCACCACTAGCGGGACCTGGGATACGCAGTATTTT. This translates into CASSPTTSGTWDTQYF.

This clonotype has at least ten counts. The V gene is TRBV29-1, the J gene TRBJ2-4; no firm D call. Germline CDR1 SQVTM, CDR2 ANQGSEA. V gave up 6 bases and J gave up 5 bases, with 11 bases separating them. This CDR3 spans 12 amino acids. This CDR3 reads CSVGVGENIQYF. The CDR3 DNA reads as TGCAGCGTCGGAGTGGGTGAAAACATTCAGTACTTC.

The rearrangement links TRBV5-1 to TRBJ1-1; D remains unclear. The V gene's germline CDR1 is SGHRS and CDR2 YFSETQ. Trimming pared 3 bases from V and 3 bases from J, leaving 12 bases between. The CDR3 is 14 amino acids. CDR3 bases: TGCGCCAGCAGCTACGAAGGCCAGGACACTGAAGCTTTCTTT. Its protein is CASSYEGQDTEAFF.

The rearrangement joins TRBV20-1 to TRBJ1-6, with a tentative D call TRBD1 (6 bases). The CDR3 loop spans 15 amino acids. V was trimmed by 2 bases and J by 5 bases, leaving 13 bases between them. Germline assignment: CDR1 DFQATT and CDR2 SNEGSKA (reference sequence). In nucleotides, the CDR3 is TGCAGTGCTAGACAACAGGGAGGAGATAATTCACCCCTCCACTTT. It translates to CSARQQGGDNSPLHF.

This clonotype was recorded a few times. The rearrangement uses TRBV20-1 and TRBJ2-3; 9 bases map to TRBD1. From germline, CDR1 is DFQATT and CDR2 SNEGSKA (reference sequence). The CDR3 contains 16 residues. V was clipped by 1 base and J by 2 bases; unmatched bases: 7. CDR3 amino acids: CSARVSGQGITDTQYF. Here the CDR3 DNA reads TGCAGTGCTAGAGTTTCTGGACAGGGGATCACAGATACGCAGTATTTT.

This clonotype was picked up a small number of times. The CDR3 nucleotides are TGTGCCAGCGGGCAGGGGGCCGGGTCACCCCTCCACTTT. Encoded protein: CASGQGAGSPLHF. The chain joins TRBV11-2 to TRBJ1-6, with 8 bases aligning to TRBD1. The germline V gene has CDR1 SGHAT and CDR2 FQNNGV. V lost 8 bases, J lost 10 bases, and 7 bases stayed unmatched. CDR3 length: 13 amino acids.

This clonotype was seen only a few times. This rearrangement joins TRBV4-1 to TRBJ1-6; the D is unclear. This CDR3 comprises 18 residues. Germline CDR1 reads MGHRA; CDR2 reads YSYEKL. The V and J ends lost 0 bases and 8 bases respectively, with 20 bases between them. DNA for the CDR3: TGCGCCAGCAGCCAAGAGCCAAAGACGGGGAGGATGGATTCACCCCTCCACTTT. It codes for CASSQEPKTGRMDSPLHF.

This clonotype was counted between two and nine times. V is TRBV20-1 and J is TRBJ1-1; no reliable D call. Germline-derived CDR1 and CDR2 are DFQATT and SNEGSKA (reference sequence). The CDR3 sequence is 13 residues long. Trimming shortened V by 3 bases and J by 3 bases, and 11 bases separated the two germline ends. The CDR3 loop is CSASRPPDTEAFF. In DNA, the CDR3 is TGCAGTGCTAGTAGGCCTCCCGACACTGAAGCTTTCTTT.

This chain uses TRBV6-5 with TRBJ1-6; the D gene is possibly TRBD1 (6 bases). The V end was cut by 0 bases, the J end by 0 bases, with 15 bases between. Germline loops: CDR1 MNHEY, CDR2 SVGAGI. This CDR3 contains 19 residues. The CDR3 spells CASSYSVGTGYSYNSPLHF. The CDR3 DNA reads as TGTGCCAGCAGTTACTCTGTAGGAACAGGGTACTCCTATAATTCACCCCTCCACTTT.

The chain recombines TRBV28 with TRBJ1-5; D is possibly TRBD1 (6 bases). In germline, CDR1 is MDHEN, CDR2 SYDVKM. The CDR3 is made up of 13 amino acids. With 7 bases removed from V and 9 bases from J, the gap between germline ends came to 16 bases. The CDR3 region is CASKGGAPGPQHF. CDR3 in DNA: TGTGCCAGCAAGGGGGGGGCCCCAGGGCCCCAGCATTTT.

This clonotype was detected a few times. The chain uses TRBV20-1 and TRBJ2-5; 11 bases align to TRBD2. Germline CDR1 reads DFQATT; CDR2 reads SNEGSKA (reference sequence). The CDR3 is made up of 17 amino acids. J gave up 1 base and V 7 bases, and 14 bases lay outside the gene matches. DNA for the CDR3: TGCAGTGTTCCGACTATCCGTGGGACTAGCGGCCAAGAGACCCAGTACTTC. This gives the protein CSVPTIRGTSGQETQYF.

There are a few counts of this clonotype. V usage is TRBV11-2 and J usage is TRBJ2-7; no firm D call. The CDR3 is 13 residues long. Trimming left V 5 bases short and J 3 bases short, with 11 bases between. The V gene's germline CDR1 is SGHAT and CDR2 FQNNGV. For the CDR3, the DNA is TGTGCCAGCAGCCTCGGGTCGAACTACGAGCAGTACTTC. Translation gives CASSLGSNYEQYF.

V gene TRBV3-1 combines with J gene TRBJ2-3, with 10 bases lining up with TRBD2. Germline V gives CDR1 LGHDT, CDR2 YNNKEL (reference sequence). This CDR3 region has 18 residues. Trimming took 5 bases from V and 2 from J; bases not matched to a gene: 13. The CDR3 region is CASSFLTLLAGTTDTQYF. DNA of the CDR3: TGTGCCAGCAGCTTCCTCACCTTACTAGCGGGAACCACAGATACGCAGTATTTT.

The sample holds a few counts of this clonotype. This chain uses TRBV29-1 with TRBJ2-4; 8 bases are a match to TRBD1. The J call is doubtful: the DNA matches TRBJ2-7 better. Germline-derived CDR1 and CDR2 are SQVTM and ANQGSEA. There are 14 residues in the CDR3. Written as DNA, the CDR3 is TGCAGCGTTGACGCGGGCAGGGGGCGCTACGAGCAGTACTTC. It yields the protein CSVDAGRGRYEQYF.

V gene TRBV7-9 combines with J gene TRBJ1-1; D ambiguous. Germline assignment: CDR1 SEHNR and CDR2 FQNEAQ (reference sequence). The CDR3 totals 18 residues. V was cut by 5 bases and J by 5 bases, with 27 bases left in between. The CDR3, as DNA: TGTGCCAGCAGCCCCATGGGGTACCAAAACCAGAGGTGGACTGAAGCTTTCTTT. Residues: CASSPMGYQNQRWTEAFF.

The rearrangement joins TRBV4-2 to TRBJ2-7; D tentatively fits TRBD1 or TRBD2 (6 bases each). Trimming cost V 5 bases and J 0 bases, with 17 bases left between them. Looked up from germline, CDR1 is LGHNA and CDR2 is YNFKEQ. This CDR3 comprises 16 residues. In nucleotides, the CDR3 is TGTGCCAGCAGCGTAACGGGGGCAGGAGTCTCCTACGAGCAGTACTTC. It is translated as CASSVTGAGVSYEQYF.

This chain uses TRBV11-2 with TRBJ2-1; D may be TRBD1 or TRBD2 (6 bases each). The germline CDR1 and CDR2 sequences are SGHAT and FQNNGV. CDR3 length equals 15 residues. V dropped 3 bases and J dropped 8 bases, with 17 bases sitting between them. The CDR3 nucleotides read TGTGCCAGCAGCTTTCGTCTAGGGGGGCGGGATGAGCAGTTCTTC. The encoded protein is CASSFRLGGRDEQFF.

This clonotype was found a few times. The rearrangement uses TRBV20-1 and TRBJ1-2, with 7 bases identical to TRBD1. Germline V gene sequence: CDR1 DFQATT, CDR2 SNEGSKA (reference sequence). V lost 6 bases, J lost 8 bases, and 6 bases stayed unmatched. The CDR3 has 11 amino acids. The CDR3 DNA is TGCAGTGCGGAAGGGGGCTCGGGCTACACCTTC. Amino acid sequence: CSAEGGSGYTF.

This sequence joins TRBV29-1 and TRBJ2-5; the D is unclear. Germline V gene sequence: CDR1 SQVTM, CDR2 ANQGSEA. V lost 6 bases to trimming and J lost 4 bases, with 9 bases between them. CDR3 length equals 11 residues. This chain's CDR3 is CSVQVTETQYF. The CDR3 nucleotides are TGCAGCGTCCAGGTAACAGAGACCCAGTACTTC.

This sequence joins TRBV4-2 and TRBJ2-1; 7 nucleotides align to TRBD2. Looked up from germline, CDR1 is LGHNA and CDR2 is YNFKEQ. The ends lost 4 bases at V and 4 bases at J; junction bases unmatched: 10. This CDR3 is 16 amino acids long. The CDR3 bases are TGTGCCAGCAGCCCAGAGGCGCTAGCGGAATACAATGAGCAGTTCTTC. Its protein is CASSPEALAEYNEQFF.

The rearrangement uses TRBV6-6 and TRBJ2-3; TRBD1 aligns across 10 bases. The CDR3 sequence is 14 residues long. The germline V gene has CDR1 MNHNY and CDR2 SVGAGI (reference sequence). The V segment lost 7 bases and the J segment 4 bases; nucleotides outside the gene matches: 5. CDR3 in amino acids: CASNRDRGADTQYF. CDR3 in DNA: TGTGCCAGCAACCGGGACAGGGGTGCAGATACGCAGTATTTT.

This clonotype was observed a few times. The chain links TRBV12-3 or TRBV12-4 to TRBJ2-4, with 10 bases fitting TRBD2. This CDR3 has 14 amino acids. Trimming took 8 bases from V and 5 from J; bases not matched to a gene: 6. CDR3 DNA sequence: TGTGCCAGCCTAGGAGCGGGGGGGGAAAACATTCAGTACTTC. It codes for CASLGAGGENIQYF.

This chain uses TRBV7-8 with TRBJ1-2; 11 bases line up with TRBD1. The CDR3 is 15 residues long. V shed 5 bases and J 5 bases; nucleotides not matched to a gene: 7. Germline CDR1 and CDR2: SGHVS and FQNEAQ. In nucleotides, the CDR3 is TGTGCCAGCAGCAACCGGGACAGGGGGGGATATGGCTACACCTTC. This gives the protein CASSNRDRGGYGYTF. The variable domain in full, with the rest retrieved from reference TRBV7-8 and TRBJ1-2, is GAGVSQSPRYKVAKRGQDVALRCDPISGHVSLFWYQQALGQGPEFLTYFQNEAQLDKSGLPSDRFFAERPEGSVSTLKIQRTQQEDSAVYLCASSNRDRGGYGYTFGSGTRLTVV.

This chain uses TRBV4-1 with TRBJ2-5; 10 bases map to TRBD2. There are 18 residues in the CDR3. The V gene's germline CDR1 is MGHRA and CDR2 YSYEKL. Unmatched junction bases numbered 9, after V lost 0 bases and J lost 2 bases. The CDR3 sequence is CASSQDITLAGLQETQYF. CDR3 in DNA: TGCGCCAGCAGCCAAGATATAACACTAGCGGGATTACAAGAGACCCAGTACTTC.

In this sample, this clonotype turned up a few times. In nucleotides, the CDR3 is TGTGCCAGCAGTTTAGGGCCGGCAGGGTCAACTCAGCCCCAGCATTTT. Translated, it gives CASSLGPAGSTQPQHF. The V and J genes are TRBV12-3 or TRBV12-4 and TRBJ1-5, with TRBD1 as a possible D gene (5 bases). Trimming pared 1 base from V and 6 bases from J, leaving 16 bases between. The CDR3 has 16 amino acids.

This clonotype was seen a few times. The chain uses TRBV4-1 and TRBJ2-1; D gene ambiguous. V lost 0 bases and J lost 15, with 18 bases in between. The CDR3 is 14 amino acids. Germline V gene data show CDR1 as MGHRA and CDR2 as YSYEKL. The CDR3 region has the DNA TGCGCCAGCAGCCAAGATGTCGGTGGGTCGGCGAGGTTCTTC. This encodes CASSQDVGGSARFF.

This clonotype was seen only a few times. The CDR3 loop reads CSAAPQSTDTQYF. Here the CDR3 DNA reads TGCAGTGCCGCCCCTCAGAGCACAGATACGCAGTATTTT. V gene TRBV20-1 combines with J gene TRBJ2-3, with D hard to call. Germline CDR1 and CDR2: DFQATT and SNEGSKA (reference sequence). The CDR3 has 13 amino acids. Trimming took off 6 bases at V and 0 bases at J, with 10 bases between the two ends.